Below, 27 T cell receptor beta chains from the same sample are listed, as sequenced in a study of cytomegalovirus exposure and HLA in healthy donors. Primers included in the PCR were 60 Vbeta and 13 Jbeta primers. Assay used: immunoSEQ multiplex PCR; TCRdb lists only in-frame clones, some missing. Of 150,000 to 200,000 clones listed, roughly 80% are singletons. The specimen sequenced was PBMCs. These receptor sequences come from a man aged 45-65 years in good health and CMV-seropositive.

The chain recombines TRBV7-6 with TRBJ2-5; 10 bases are a match to TRBD2. V shed 5 bases and J 1 base; nucleotides not matched to a gene: 7. This CDR3 spans 16 amino acids. The germline CDR1 and CDR2 sequences are SGHVS and FNYEAQ. The CDR3 DNA sequence: TGTGCCAGCAGCCGAGAGCGGGAGGGCCCCCAAGAGACCCAGTACTTC. Amino acids: CASSREREGPQETQYF.

The genes are TRBV30 and TRBJ1-4; 7 bases line up with TRBD1. CDR1 GTSNPN and CDR2 SVGIG come from the germline V gene (reference sequence). The CDR3 extends over 14 amino acids. V was pared by 3 bases and J by 3 bases, with 4 bases of the junction left unmatched. For the CDR3, the DNA is TGTGCCTGGAGGACAGGGTCGGCTAATGAAAAACTGTTTTTT. Its protein product is CAWRTGSANEKLFF.

The V and J genes are TRBV5-1 and TRBJ1-2, with 7 bases fitting TRBD1. After removal of 2 bases from V and 2 bases from J, the junction contained 3 bases not matched to a gene. Germline V gene data show CDR1 as SGHRS and CDR2 as YFSETQ. The CDR3 consists of 14 residues. The CDR3 here is CASSFSGQNYGYTF. For the CDR3, the DNA is TGCGCCAGCAGCTTTTCGGGACAGAACTATGGCTACACCTTC.

This sequence joins TRBV5-1 and TRBJ2-2; D perhaps matches TRBD2 (6 bases). CDR1 is SGHRS, CDR2 YFSETQ, per germline. CDR3 length: 15 amino acids. Trimming cost V 0 bases and J 6 bases, with 12 bases left between them. The CDR3 loop reads CASSLVQSGAGELFF. In DNA form, the CDR3 reads TGCGCCAGCAGCTTGGTACAATCGGGGGCCGGGGAGCTGTTTTTT. Full variable domain (rest looked up from reference TRBV5-1 and TRBJ2-2): KAGVTQTPRYLIKTRGQQVTLSCSPISGHRSVSWYQQTPGQGLQFLFEYFSETQRNKGNFPGRFSGRQFSNSRSEMNVSTLELGDSALYLCASSLVQSGAGELFFGEGSRLTVL.

V gene TRBV4-3 combines with J gene TRBJ1-1, with no clear D. The CDR3 loop spans 13 amino acids. Germline CDR1 reads LGHNA; CDR2 reads YSLEER. V lost 4 bases, J lost 2 bases, and 8 bases lay in between. CDR3 sequence: CASSLTENTEAFF. The CDR3 nucleotides read TGCGCCAGCAGCCTTACAGAAAACACTGAAGCTTTCTTT.

As regards this clone: Other DNA sequences in the sample encode the same CDR3. The chain links TRBV19 to TRBJ1-1, with TRBD1 matching 7 bases. J gave up 8 bases and V 4 bases, and 7 bases lay outside the gene matches. The CDR3 consists of 13 residues. CDR1 is LNHDA and CDR2 is SQIVND in the germline V gene (reference sequence). CDR3 in DNA: TGTGCCAGTAGTAATGGACAGGCGCGGGAAGCTTTCTTT. Its translation: CASSNGQAREAFF.

The V gene is TRBV5-8, the J gene TRBJ2-1; TRBD2 matches 12 bases. The CDR3 totals 15 residues. V was pared by 0 bases and J by 15 bases, with 10 bases of the junction left unmatched. CDR1 is SGHTS and CDR2 is YDEGEE in the germline V gene. The CDR3 DNA reads as TGTGCCAGCAGCTTGGGCCGAGGACTAGCGGGGATTGGGTTCTTC. Translation: CASSLGRGLAGIGFF.

Only a few counts were recorded for this clone. The chain couples TRBV11-1 to TRBJ2-1, with 9 bases that match TRBD1. CDR3 length: 15 residues. Germline values: CDR1 SGHAT, CDR2 FQDESV (reference sequence). V trimming: 3 bases; J trimming: 4 bases; junction bases outside the gene matches: 4. Written as DNA, the CDR3 is TGTGCCAGCAGCTTGTGGACAGGGGTGTACAATGAGCAGTTCTTC. It codes for CASSLWTGVYNEQFF.

The CDR3, as DNA: TGTGCCAGCAGCCAAGGTTCGGGTCCCCCCCGAGGAGAGACCCAGTACTTC. It yields the protein CASSQGSGPPRGETQYF. J is TRBJ2-5 and V is TRBV4-2; D unclear. The CDR3 runs 17 residues. The V end lost 1 base, the J end lost 4 bases, and 19 bases lay between the germline ends. Germline CDR1 LGHNA, CDR2 YNFKEQ.

This chain uses TRBV30 with TRBJ2-7; 9 bases match TRBD2. The length of the CDR3 is 13 residues. V trimming: 5 bases; J trimming: 0 bases; junction bases outside the gene matches: 2. CDR1 and CDR2 from the germline V gene are GTSNPN and SVGIG (reference sequence). CDR3 sequence (DNA): TGTGCCTGGGGACTAGCGATCTCCTACGAGCAGTACTTC. Encoded protein: CAWGLAISYEQYF.

A few counts support this clone. The chain is built from TRBV9 and TRBJ2-5; possible D gene TRBD2, 7 bases. V shed 4 bases and J shed 5 bases, with 21 bases lying between them. Germline V gives CDR1 SGDLS, CDR2 YYNGEE. The CDR3 is 16 residues long. CDR3 nucleotide sequence: TGTGCCAGCAGCCCTTCTAGGGGGGGGCCGAGGGAGACCCAGTACTTC. Its protein is CASSPSRGGPRETQYF.

The rearrangement joins TRBV7-3 to TRBJ2-7; 10 bases are shared with TRBD1. Germline trimming cut 5 bases from V and 6 bases from J; bases unmatched to any gene: 4. The CDR3 has 13 amino acids. Germline assignment: CDR1 SGHTA and CDR2 FQGTGA. CDR3 residues: CASSQGQGGEQYF. CDR3 sequence (DNA): TGTGCCAGCAGCCAAGGACAGGGGGGCGAGCAGTACTTC.

This chain connects TRBV15 to TRBJ1-3; tentatively, D is TRBD1 (5 bases). Germline CDR1 is LNHNV and CDR2 is YYDKDF (reference sequence). V lost 3 bases, J lost 2 bases, and 5 bases lay in between. The CDR3 sequence is 13 residues long. The CDR3 loop is CATSSRAGNTIYF. DNA for the CDR3: TGTGCCACCAGCAGCAGGGCTGGAAACACCATATATTTT.

Worth noting for this clone: Other DNA sequences in the sample encode the same CDR3. The chain joins TRBV4-2 to TRBJ2-2; D is unclear. The CDR3 has 14 amino acids. Germline assignment: CDR1 LGHNA and CDR2 YNFKEQ. V shed 0 bases and J shed 4 bases, with 6 bases lying between them. The CDR3 bases are TGTGCCAGCAGCCAAGATCCTACCACCGGGGAGCTGTTTTTT. Protein sequence: CASSQDPTTGELFF.

The rearrangement links TRBV18 to TRBJ2-7, with a tentative D call TRBD2 (6 bases). The CDR3 length is 13 residues. V shed 3 bases and J shed 3 bases, with 9 bases lying between them. The germline V gene encodes CDR1 KGHSH and CDR2 LQKENI. CDR3 DNA: TGTGCCAGCTCACCCGCTAGCGACTACGAGCAGTACTTC. The encoded protein is CASSPASDYEQYF.

A single count supports this clone. The chain carries TRBV27 and TRBJ2-5; 8 bases are a match to TRBD2. Germline V gene data show CDR1 as MNHEY and CDR2 as SMNVEV (reference sequence). V trimming: 5 bases; J trimming: 3 bases; junction bases outside the gene matches: 11. This CDR3 is built from 16 residues. The CDR3 is CASSRRPGTREETQYF. For the CDR3, the DNA is TGTGCCAGCAGTCGCCGGCCCGGGACTAGGGAAGAGACCCAGTACTTC.

The chain couples TRBV4-3 to TRBJ1-4; D might be TRBD1 (5 bases). Germline CDR1 reads LGHNA; CDR2 reads YSLEER. The V end lost 6 bases, the J end lost 5 bases, and 10 bases lay between the germline ends. CDR3 length equals 13 residues. CDR3 in DNA: TGCGCCAGCAGTGGGGGGGTGAATGAAAAACTGTTTTTT. Its protein product is CASSGGVNEKLFF.

The chain recombines TRBV6-5 with TRBJ1-1, with a weak D call TRBD1 (5 bases). The length of the CDR3 is 15 residues. Germline V gene data show CDR1 as MNHEY and CDR2 as SVGAGI. The ends were cut back, 6 bases at V and 1 base at J, with 15 bases in the middle. The DNA of the CDR3 is TGTGCCAGCAGGGACATCACCCCCGGGAACACTGAAGCTTTCTTT. Its translation is CASRDITPGNTEAFF.

The chain joins TRBV5-1 to TRBJ1-4; no clear D gene. There are 15 residues in the CDR3. Trimming cost V 4 bases and J 2 bases, with 12 bases left between them. The germline V gene encodes CDR1 SGHRS and CDR2 YFSETQ. CDR3 nucleotides: TGCGCCAGCAGCCCGGGAGGTCGGACTAATGAAAAACTGTTTTTT. It is translated as CASSPGGRTNEKLFF.

CDR3 DNA: TGTGCCACCAGCAGAGGACGGGGAAATGAGCAGTTCTTC. Translating gives CATSRGRGNEQFF. The chain has TRBV15 and TRBJ2-1, with D tentatively TRBD2 (5 bases). The CDR3 loop spans 13 amino acids. V was clipped by 1 base and J by 7 bases, with 8 bases between them. The V gene's germline CDR1 is LNHNV and CDR2 YYDKDF (reference sequence).

This chain joins TRBV4-1 and TRBJ1-2, with 10 bases identical to TRBD1. CDR1 and CDR2 from the germline V gene are MGHRA and YSYEKL. J was trimmed by 2 bases and V by 1 base; bases with no gene match: 4. The CDR3 spans 16 residues. As DNA, the CDR3 is TGCGCCAGCAGCCAAGGTCGGACAGGGGGAAACTATGGCTACACCTTC. Residues: CASSQGRTGGNYGYTF.

The table lists this clone with a few counts. The genes are TRBV7-3 and TRBJ2-7; TRBD1 aligns across 7 bases. The CDR3 extends over 16 amino acids. The ends lost 8 bases at V and 0 bases at J; junction bases unmatched: 13. Germline V gene sequence: CDR1 SGHTA, CDR2 FQGTGA. The DNA of the CDR3 is TGTGCCAGCGGAAGAAAATGGACAGGTGTCTCCTACGAGCAGTACTTC. The encoded protein is CASGRKWTGVSYEQYF.

The chain uses TRBV19 and TRBJ2-1; 10 bases map to TRBD2. This CDR3 is built from 13 residues. Germline values: CDR1 LNHDA, CDR2 SQIVND (reference sequence). With 6 bases clipped from V and 6 bases from J, the junction kept 2 bases outside the gene matches. CDR3 residues: CASSLAGANEQFF. The CDR3 DNA is TGTGCCAGTAGCCTAGCGGGAGCCAATGAGCAGTTCTTC.

This clone has only a few counts. This chain connects TRBV7-3 to TRBJ2-1; a weak D match, TRBD2 (5 bases). The CDR3 extends over 14 amino acids. Trimming removed 5 bases at V and 6 bases at J, with 14 bases between. The V gene's germline CDR1 is SGHTA and CDR2 FQGTGA. The CDR3 coding sequence is TGTGCCAGCAGCCCTCAAACGGGGAGCAATGAGCAGTTCTTC. Translation: CASSPQTGSNEQFF.

J is TRBJ2-1 and V is TRBV19; 10 nucleotides match TRBD2. V trimming: 4 bases; J trimming: 4 bases; junction bases outside the gene matches: 4. The CDR3 sequence is 15 residues long. The germline V gene encodes CDR1 LNHDA and CDR2 SQIVND (reference sequence). CDR3 amino acids: CASSKASGGYNEQFF. In DNA form, the CDR3 reads TGTGCCAGTAGTAAGGCTAGCGGGGGATACAATGAGCAGTTCTTC.

The chain links TRBV23-1 to TRBJ1-2; tentatively, D is TRBD1 (6 bases). TRBV23-1 is identified as an open reading frame with a role that is uncertain. Trimming took 3 bases from V and 3 from J, leaving 20 bases between them. This CDR3 contains 17 residues. The CDR3 coding sequence is TGCGCCAGCAGTCATAAAACACAGGGCACTATTGACTATGGCTACACCTTC. Translated: CASSHKTQGTIDYGYTF.

The table lists this clone with a few counts. The rearrangement uses TRBV28 and TRBJ2-5; TRBD2 aligns across 10 bases. V dropped 2 bases and J dropped 5; count of bases not matched to a gene: 2. This CDR3 contains 14 residues. CDR1 is MDHEN and CDR2 is SYDVKM in the germline V gene. CDR3 protein: CASSLLAGVETQYF. Here the CDR3 DNA reads TGTGCCAGCAGTTTACTAGCGGGAGTTGAGACCCAGTACTTC. The entire variable domain, with the rest obtained from reference TRBV28 and TRBJ2-5, is as follows: DVKVTQSSRYLVKRTGEKVFLECVQDMDHENMFWYRQDPGLGLRLIYFSYDVKMKEKGDIPEGYSVSREKKERFSLILESASTNQTSMYLCASSLLAGVETQYFGPGTRLLVL.